Listed below are T cell receptor beta chains from one sample, sequenced in a study of OX40 agonist ivuxolimab in advanced cancers. TCRdb keeps only in-frame clones here, not all; method: immunoSEQ multiplex PCR. The table has about 38,000 clones, roughly 82% seen once. The input for sequencing was CD4+ or CD8+ T cells sorted from blood, taken in a trial of the OX40 agonist ivuxolimab. Every receptor here comes from an adult with an advanced solid tumor such as melanoma, head and neck, liver or kidney cancer. The CDR3 runs from the conserved cysteine through the conserved F or W. Fields, in order: CDR3 DNA, CDR3 protein, J gene, clone size, D gene, V gene. D genes are given only for firm matches. Clone sizes are given selectively: once, few, many, or a class where the clone is expanded.

cdr3_nt: TGTGCCAGCAGTTTACAGGGGGGGCATCAGCCCCAGCATTTT
cdr3_aa: CASSLQGGHQPQHF
j_call: TRBJ1-5
clone_size: few
d_call: TRBD1
v_call: TRBV6-5

cdr3_nt: TGCGCCAGCAGCAGAGACAGCTACGAGCAGTACTTC
cdr3_aa: CASSRDSYEQYF
j_call: TRBJ2-7
clone_size: NA
d_call: NA
v_call: TRBV5-1

cdr3_nt: TGTGCCAGCAGCCCGCGGGGGGGCAACAATGAGCAGTTCTTC
cdr3_aa: CASSPRGGNNEQFF
j_call: TRBJ2-1
clone_size: NA
d_call: TRBD2
v_call: TRBV7-3

cdr3_nt: TGTGCCATCAGTGATCCCGGGACAGGGAAGTACGAGCAGTACTTC
cdr3_aa: CAISDPGTGKYEQYF
j_call: TRBJ2-7
clone_size: once
d_call: TRBD1
v_call: TRBV10-3

cdr3_nt: TGTGCCAGCAGAGGGACTAGCGGGCTTCTCGAGCAGTACTTC
cdr3_aa: CASRGTSGLLEQYF
j_call: TRBJ2-7
clone_size: NA
d_call: TRBD2
v_call: TRBV6-5

cdr3_nt: TGTGCCTGGAGTGTAGTTGGTGCCAAAAACATTCAGTACTTC
cdr3_aa: CAWSVVGAKNIQYF
j_call: TRBJ2-4
clone_size: NA
d_call: NA
v_call: TRBV30

cdr3_nt: TGTGCCAGCAACAAGGGAACAGGTTGGGCGGGTGATGAAAAACTGTTTTTT
cdr3_aa: CASNKGTGWAGDEKLFF
j_call: TRBJ1-4
clone_size: NA
d_call: NA
v_call: TRBV5-5

cdr3_nt: TGCGCCAGCAGCCTAGGGGGGGAGGAGACCCAGTACTTC
cdr3_aa: CASSLGGEETQYF
j_call: TRBJ2-5
clone_size: few
d_call: NA
v_call: TRBV4-1

cdr3_nt: TGTGCCAGCACCTCGGGATTCTCTGGAAACACCATATATTTT
cdr3_aa: CASTSGFSGNTIYF
j_call: TRBJ1-3
clone_size: once
d_call: NA
v_call: TRBV6-5

cdr3_nt: TGTGCCAGCAGCCTGGGGGGCATGTCCGGGGAGCTGTTTTTT
cdr3_aa: CASSLGGMSGELFF
j_call: TRBJ2-2
clone_size: medium-sized
d_call: NA
v_call: TRBV25-1

cdr3_nt: TGTGCCAGCAGTCAAACACCTCGTTATGGCTACACCTTC
cdr3_aa: CASSQTPRYGYTF
j_call: TRBJ1-2
clone_size: NA
d_call: NA
v_call: TRBV6-6

cdr3_nt: TGTGCCTGTTCCTGGGACAGCAATCAGCCCCAGCATTTT
cdr3_aa: CACSWDSNQPQHF
j_call: TRBJ1-5
clone_size: NA
d_call: NA
v_call: TRBV19

cdr3_nt: TGTGCCAGCAGTTTAAGGACATACTACGAGCAGTACTTC
cdr3_aa: CASSLRTYYEQYF
j_call: TRBJ2-7
clone_size: NA
d_call: NA
v_call: TRBV27

cdr3_nt: TGTGCCAGCAGCTGGGGGTCCTTCACAGATACGCAGTATTTT
cdr3_aa: CASSWGSFTDTQYF
j_call: TRBJ2-3
clone_size: NA
d_call: NA
v_call: TRBV7-9

cdr3_nt: TGTGCCAGCAGTGCTTTTTCTGCCAGGGCCTTT
cdr3_aa: CASSAFSARAF
j_call: TRBJ1-1
clone_size: NA
d_call: NA
v_call: TRBV28